This paragraph reports one T cell receptor beta chain. Antigen specificity is unknown. These data come from a study of Graves' ophthalmopathy and Graves' hyperthyroidism. Study context: Calling hyperthyroidism stable required that no ophthalmopathy show up within 18 months of follow-up. The study, taken as a whole, reports: Predictions made by the model for ophthalmopathy progression reached approximately 70% sensitivity and approximately 72% specificity. A 13-signature model separated ophthalmopathy from stable hyperthyroidism, 87.88% sensitivity, approximately 80% specificity. Blood was where most expanded thyroid clonotypes above 0.001 frequency also turned up.

TCR beta CDR3 amplification used RNA transcripts. HTBI primers were used in a first-round RT-PCR, which preceded a second-round multiplex PCR. In TCRdb, the multiplex PCR reads were re-called with MiXCR into one record per CDR3 protein. In the table there are 900,000 to 1,200,000 distinct CDR3 sequences, about two fifths of which are singletons. V lost 6 bases to trimming and J lost 7 bases, with 12 bases between them. This CDR3 comprises 12 residues. The germline CDR1 and CDR2 sequences are SGHVS and FQNEAQ. The chain employs TRBV7-8 and TRBJ2-5; no clear D gene. Sequenced input: peripheral blood or thyroid tissue (not recorded which). The sequence came from an adult man with Graves' hyperthyroidism. The CDR3 coding sequence is TGTGCCAGCAGGTGGCTAGAGGCGACCCAGTACTTC. This sequence encodes CASRWLEATQYF.